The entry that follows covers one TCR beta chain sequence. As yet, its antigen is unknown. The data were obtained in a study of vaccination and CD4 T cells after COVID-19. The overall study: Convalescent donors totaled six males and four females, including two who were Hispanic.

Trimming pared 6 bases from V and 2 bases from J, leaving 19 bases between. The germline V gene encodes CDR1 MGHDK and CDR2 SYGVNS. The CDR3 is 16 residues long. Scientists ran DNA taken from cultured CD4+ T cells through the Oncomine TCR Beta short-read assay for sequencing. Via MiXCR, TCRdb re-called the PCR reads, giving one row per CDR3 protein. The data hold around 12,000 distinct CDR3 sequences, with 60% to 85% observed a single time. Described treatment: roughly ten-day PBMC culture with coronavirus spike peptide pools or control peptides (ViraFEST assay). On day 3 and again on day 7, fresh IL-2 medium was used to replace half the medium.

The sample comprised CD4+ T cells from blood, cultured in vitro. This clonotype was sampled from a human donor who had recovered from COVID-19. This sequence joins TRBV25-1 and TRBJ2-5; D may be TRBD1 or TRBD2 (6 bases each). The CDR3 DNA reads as TGTGCCAGCAGACGGGGGCGCATTACGGGGCAAGAGACCCAGTACTTC. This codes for CASRRGRITGQETQYF. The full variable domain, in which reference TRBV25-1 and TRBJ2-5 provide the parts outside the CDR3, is EADIYQTPRYLVIGTGKKITLECSQTMGHDKMYWYQQDPGMELHLIHYSYGVNSTEKGDLSSESTVSRIRTEHFPLTLESARPSHTSQYLCASRRGRITGQETQYFGPGTRLLVL.